Included here is one T cell receptor beta chain sequence, with context. Its target is not known. This sample is part of a study of T-cell memory formation after mild COVID-19. Constant-segment-primed 5'RACE gave TCR alpha and TCR beta cDNA libraries with sample barcodes and UMIs. MiXCR, run by TCRdb on the 5' RACE reads, gives a single entry per CDR3 protein. The sample carries approximately 430,000 distinct CDR3 sequences, more than 20% recorded once. Study-wide results and limits: The authors left the SARS-CoV-2 specificity of second-wave clones peaking on day 37 unconfirmed. Day 15 to 85 contracting clones showed balanced CD4/CD8; day 15 to 37 expanders favored CD4+. Pre-infection memory held some responding clones, suggesting pre-existing cross-reactive T cells responded.

The source material was PBMCs or a T cell subset sorted from them (not recorded which). This TCR derives from an adult woman who had mild COVID-19 (a few samples of this study predate the infection). Cell type and time point are not known.

The CDR3 loop is CASSLGASEQYF. The CDR3 DNA reads as TGTGCCAGCAGTTTGGGAGCTTCCGAGCAGTACTTC. The gene calls are TRBV12-3 or TRBV12-4 and TRBJ2-7; maybe TRBD2 (5 bases). The CDR3 is made up of 12 amino acids. Trimming took off 3 bases at V and 6 bases at J, with 9 bases between the two ends.